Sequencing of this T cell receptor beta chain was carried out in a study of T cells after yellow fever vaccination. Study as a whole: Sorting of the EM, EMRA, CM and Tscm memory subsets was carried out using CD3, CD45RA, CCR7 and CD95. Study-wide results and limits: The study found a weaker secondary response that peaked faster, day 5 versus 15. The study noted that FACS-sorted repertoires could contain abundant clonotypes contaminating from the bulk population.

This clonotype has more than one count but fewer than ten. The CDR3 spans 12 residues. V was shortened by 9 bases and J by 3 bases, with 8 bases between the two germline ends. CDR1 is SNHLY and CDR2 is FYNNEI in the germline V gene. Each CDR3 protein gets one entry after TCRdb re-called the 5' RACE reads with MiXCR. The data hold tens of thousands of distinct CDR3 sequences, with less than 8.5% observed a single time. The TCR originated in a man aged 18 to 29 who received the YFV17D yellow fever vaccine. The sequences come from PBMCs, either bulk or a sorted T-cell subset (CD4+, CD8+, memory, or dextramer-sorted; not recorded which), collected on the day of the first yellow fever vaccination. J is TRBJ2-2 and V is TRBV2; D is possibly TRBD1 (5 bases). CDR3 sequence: CASTGYTGELFF. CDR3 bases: TGTGCCAGTACAGGTTACACCGGGGAGCTGTTTTTT.